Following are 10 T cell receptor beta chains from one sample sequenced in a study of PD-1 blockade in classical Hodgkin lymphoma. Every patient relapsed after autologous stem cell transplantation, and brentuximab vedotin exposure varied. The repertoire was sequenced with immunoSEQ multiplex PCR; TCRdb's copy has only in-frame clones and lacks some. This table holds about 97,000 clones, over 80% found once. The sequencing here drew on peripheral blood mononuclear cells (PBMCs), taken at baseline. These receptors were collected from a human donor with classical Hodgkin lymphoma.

The CDR3 is CASSRSGTSGGRYEQYF. CDR3 sequence (DNA): TGCGCCAGCAGTCGTTCCGGGACTAGCGGGGGCCGCTACGAGCAGTACTTC. The gene calls are TRBV10-1 and TRBJ2-7; 14 nucleotides line up with TRBD2. J lost 3 bases, V lost 5 bases, and 9 bases had no gene match. The CDR3 is 17 residues long. Germline V gene data show CDR1 as WNHNN and CDR2 as SYGVQD (reference sequence).

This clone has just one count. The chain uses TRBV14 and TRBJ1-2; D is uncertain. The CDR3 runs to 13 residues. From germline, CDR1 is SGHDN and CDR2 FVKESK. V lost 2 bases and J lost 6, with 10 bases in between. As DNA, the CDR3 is TGTGCCAGCAGCCAAAGCGTCAGACATGGCTACACCTTC. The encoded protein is CASSQSVRHGYTF. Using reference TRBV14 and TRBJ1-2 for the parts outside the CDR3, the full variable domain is EAGVTQFPSHSVIEKGQTVTLRCDPISGHDNLYWYRRVMGKEIKFLLHFVKESKQDESGMPNNRFLAERTGGTYSTLKVQPAELEDSGVYFCASSQSVRHGYTFGSGTRLTVV.

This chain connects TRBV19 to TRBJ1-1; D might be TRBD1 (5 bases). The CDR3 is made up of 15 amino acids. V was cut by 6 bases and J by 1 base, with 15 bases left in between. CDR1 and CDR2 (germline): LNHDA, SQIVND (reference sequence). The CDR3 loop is CASSPGGDPNTEAFF. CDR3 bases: TGTGCCAGTAGCCCCGGCGGGGACCCGAACACTGAAGCTTTCTTT.

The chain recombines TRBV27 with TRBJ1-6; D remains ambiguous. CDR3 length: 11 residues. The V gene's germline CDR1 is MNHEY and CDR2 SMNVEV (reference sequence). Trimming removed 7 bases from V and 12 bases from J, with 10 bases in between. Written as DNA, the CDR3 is TGTGCCAGCACCGATGGTGGACCCCTCCACTTT. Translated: CASTDGGPLHF.

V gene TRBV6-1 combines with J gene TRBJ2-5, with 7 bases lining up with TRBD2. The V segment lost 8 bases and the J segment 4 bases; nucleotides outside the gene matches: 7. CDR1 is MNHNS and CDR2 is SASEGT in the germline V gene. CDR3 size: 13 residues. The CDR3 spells CASARGVAETQYF. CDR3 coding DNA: TGTGCCAGCGCACGGGGGGTGGCAGAGACCCAGTACTTC.

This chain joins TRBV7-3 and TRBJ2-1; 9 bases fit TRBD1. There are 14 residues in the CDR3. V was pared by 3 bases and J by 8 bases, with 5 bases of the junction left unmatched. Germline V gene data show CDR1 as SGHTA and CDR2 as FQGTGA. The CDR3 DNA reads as TGTGCCAGCAGCTTCCGGGACAGGGAAGATGAGCAGTTCTTC. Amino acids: CASSFRDREDEQFF.

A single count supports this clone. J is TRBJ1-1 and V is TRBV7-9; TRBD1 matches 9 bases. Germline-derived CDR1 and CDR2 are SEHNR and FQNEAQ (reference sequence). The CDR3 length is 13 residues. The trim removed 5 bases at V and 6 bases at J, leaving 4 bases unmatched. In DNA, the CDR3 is TGTGCCAGCAGCACGCGACAGGGGGCTGAAGCTTTCTTT. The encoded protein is CASSTRQGAEAFF. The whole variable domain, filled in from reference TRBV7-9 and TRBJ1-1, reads DTGVSQNPRHKITKRGQNVTFRCDPISEHNRLYWYRQTLGQGPEFLTYFQNEAQLEKSRLLSDRFSAERPKGSFSTLEIQRTEQGDSAMYLCASSTRQGAEAFFGQGTRLTVV.

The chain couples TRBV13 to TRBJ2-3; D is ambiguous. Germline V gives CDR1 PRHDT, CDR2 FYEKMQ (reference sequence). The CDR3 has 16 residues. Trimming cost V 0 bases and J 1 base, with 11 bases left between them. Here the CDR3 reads CASSLGAFGGTDTQYF. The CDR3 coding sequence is TGTGCCAGCAGCTTAGGTGCCTTCGGTGGCACAGATACGCAGTATTTT.

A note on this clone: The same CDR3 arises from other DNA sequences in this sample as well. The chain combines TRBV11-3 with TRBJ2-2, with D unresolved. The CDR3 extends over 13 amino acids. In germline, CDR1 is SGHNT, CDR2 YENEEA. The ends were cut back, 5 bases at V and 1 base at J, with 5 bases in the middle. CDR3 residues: CASSRQNTGELFF. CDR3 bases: TGTGCCAGCAGCCGCCAGAACACCGGGGAGCTGTTTTTT.

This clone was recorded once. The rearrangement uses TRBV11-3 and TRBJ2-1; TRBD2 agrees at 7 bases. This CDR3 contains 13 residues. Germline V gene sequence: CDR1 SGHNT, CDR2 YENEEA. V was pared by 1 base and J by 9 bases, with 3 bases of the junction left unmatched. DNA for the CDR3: TGTGCCAGCAGCTTAGGCGGGAGTGGTGAGCAGTTCTTC. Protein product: CASSLGGSGEQFF.